This note documents a single T cell receptor beta chain sequence. This entry comes from a study of blood T cell repertoires in COVID-19. Study overall: PBMCs, B-cell-depleted T cells, or T cells were the source of the cDNA or gDNA that made up the material.

In the authors' workflow: Amplification from reference gene primers served as the basis for estimated nucleated cell counts. Using immunoSEQ multiplex PCR, the repertoire was profiled, and TCRdb retains in-frame clones only, with some absent. The V and J calls and the clone size are those of that table, but D and trimming were determined from the DNA. The sample gives roughly 92,000 clones, over 80% of which show up once; more than 25% is in the top ten. Germline loops: CDR1 SEHNR, CDR2 FQNEAQ (reference sequence). CDR3 size: 13 residues. V shed 5 bases and J shed 2 bases, with 9 bases lying between them.

The chain has TRBV7-9 and TRBJ1-1; no definite D call. The receptor was derived from a woman older than 75 with active or convalescent COVID-19. The sample taken for sequencing was peripheral blood. CDR3 protein: CASSPGFNTEAFF. CDR3 nucleotide sequence: TGTGCCAGCAGCCCGGGATTTAACACTGAAGCTTTCTTT. Variable domain in full (rest from reference TRBV7-9 and TRBJ1-1): DTGVSQNPRHKITKRGQNVTFRCDPISEHNRLYWYRQTLGQGPEFLTYFQNEAQLEKSRLLSDRFSAERPKGSFSTLEIQRTEQGDSAMYLCASSPGFNTEAFFGQGTRLTVV.